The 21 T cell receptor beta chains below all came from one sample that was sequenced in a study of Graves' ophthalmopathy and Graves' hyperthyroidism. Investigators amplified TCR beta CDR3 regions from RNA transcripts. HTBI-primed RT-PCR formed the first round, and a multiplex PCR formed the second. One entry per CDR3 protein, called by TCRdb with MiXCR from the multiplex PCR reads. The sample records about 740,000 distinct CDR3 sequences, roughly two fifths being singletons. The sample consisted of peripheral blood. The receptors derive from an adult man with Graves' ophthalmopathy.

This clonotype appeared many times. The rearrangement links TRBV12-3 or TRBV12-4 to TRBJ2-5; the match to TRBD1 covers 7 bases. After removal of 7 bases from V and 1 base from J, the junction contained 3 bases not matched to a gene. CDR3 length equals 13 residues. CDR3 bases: TGTGCCAGCACCCGGACAGGCCAAGAGACCCAGTACTTC. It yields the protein CASTRTGQETQYF.

DNA of the CDR3: TGTGCCAGCAGCGCGGTAGTATCCACCGGGGAGCTGTTTTTT. The encoded protein is CASSAVVSTGELFF. The chain links TRBV7-9 to TRBJ2-2, with D hard to call. CDR1 and CDR2 (germline): SEHNR, FQNEAQ (reference sequence). V lost 5 bases and J 4 bases, leaving 11 bases between the germline ends. The length of the CDR3 is 14 residues.

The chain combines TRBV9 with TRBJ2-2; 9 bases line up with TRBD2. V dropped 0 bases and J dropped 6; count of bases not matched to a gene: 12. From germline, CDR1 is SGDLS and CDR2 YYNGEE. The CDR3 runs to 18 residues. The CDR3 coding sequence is TGTGCCAGCAGCGTAGATGGTAGCGGGGGCCCCTGGGCCGGGGAGCTGTTTTTT. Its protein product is CASSVDGSGGPWAGELFF. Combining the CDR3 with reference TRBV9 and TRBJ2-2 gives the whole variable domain DSGVTQTPKHLITATGQRVTLRCSPRSGDLSVYWYQQSLDQGLQFLIQYYNGEERAKGNILERFSAQQFPDLHSELNLSSLELGDSALYFCASSVDGSGGPWAGELFFGEGSRLTVL.

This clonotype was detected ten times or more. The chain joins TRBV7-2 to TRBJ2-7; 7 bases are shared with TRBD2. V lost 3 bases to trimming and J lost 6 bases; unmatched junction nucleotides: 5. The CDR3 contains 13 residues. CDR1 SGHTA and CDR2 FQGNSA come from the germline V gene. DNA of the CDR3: TGTGCCAGCAGCTTGGGGGGGGTAAGCGAGCAGTACTTC. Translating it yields CASSLGGVSEQYF.

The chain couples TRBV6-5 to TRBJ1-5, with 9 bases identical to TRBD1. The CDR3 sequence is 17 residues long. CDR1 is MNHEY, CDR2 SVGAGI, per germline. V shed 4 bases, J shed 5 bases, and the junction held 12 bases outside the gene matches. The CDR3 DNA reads TGTGCCAGCAGTTCCGCGACAGGGGACAGGGTAGATCAGCCCCAGCATTTT. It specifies CASSSATGDRVDQPQHF.

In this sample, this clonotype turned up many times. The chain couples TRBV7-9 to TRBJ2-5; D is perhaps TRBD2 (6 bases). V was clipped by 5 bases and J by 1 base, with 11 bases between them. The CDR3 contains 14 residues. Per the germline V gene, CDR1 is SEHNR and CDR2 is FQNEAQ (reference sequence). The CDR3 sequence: CASSPAGGQETQYF. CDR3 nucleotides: TGTGCCAGCAGCCCAGCCGGGGGCCAAGAGACCCAGTACTTC.

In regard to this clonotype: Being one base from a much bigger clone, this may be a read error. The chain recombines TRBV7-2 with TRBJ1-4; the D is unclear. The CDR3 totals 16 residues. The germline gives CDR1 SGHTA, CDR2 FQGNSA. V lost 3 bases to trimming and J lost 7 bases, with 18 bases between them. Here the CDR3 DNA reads TGTGCCAGCAGCTTTCGTCGTGCTAAACAAAGTGAAAAACTGTTTTTT. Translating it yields CASSFRRAKQSEKLFF.

CDR3 loop: CASSPGTGTSGANVLTF. DNA of the CDR3: TGTGCCAGCAGTCCGGGGACAGGTACCTCTGGGGCCAACGTCCTGACTTTC. J is TRBJ2-6 and V is TRBV12-3 or TRBV12-4, with 8 bases aligning to TRBD1. The J segment lost 0 bases and the V segment lost 5 bases, leaving 6 bases of the junction unmatched. This CDR3 region has 17 residues.

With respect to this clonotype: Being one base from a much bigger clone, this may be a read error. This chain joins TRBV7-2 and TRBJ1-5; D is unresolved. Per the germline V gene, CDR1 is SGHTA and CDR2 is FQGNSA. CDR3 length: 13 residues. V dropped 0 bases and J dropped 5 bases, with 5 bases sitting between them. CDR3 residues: CASSLAVDQPQHF. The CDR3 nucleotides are TGTGCCAGCAGCTTAGCGGTGGATCAGCCCCAGCATTTT.

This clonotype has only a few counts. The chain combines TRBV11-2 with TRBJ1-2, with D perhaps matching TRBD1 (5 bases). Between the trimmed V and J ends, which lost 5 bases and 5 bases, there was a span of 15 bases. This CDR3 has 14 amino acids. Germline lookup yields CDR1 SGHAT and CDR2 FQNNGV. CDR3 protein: CASSQVQGLYGYTF. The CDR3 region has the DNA TGTGCCAGCAGCCAAGTCCAGGGACTTTATGGCTACACCTTC.

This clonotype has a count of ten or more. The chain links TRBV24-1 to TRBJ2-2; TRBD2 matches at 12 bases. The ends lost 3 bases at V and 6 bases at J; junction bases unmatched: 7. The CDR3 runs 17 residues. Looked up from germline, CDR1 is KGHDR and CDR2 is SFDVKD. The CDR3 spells CATSDRTSGTPAGELFF. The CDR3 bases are TGTGCCACCAGTGATCGGACTAGCGGGACACCGGCCGGGGAGCTGTTTTTT.

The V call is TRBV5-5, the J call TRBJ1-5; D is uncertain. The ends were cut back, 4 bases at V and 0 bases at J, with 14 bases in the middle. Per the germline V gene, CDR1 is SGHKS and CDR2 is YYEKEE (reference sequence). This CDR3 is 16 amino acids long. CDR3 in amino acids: CASSPKGEDSNQPQHF. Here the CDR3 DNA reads TGTGCCAGCAGCCCCAAGGGAGAAGATAGCAATCAGCCCCAGCATTTT.

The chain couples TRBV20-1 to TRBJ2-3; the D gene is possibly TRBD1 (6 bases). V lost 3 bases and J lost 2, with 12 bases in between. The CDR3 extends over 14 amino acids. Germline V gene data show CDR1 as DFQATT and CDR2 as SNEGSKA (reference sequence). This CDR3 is CSARGTRLTDTQYF. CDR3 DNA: TGCAGTGCTAGGGGGACACGACTCACAGATACGCAGTATTTT.

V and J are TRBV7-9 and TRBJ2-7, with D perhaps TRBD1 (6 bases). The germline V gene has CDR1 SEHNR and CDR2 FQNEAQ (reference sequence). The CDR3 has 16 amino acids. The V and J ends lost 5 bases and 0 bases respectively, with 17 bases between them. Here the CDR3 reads CASSRPPGQSSYEQYF. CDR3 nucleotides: TGTGCCAGCAGCAGGCCACCGGGACAAAGCTCCTACGAGCAGTACTTC.

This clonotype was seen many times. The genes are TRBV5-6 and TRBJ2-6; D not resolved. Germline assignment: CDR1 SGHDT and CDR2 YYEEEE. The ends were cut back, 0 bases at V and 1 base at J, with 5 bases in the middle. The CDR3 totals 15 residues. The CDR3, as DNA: TGTGCCAGCAGCTTGGCTGTGTCTGGGGCCAACGTCCTGACTTTC. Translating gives CASSLAVSGANVLTF.

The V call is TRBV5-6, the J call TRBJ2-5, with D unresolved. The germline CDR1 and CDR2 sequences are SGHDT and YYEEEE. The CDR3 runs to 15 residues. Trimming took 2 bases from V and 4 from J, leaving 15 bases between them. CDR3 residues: CASSLLDRFGETQYF. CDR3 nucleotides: TGTGCCAGCAGCTTACTGGACCGATTTGGAGAGACCCAGTACTTC. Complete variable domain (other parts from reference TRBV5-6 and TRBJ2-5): DAGVTQSPTHLIKTRGQQVTLRCSPKSGHDTVSWYQQALGQGPQFIFQYYEEEERQRGNFPDRFSGHQFPNYSSELNVNALLLGDSALYLCASSLLDRFGETQYFGPGTRLLVL.

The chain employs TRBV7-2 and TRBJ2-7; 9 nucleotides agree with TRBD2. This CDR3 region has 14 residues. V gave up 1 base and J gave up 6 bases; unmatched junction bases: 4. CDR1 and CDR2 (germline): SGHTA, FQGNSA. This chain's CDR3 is CASSLGGRASEQYF. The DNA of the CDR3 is TGTGCCAGCAGCTTAGGCGGGAGGGCCTCCGAGCAGTACTTC.

The CDR3 spells CASSLGEMNTEAFF. The CDR3 DNA sequence: TGTGCCAGCAGCTTGGGCGAGATGAACACTGAAGCTTTCTTT. The rearrangement links TRBV7-9 to TRBJ1-1; D is unclear. Germline V gene data show CDR1 as SEHNR and CDR2 as FQNEAQ (reference sequence). CDR3 length: 14 residues. V was cut by 3 bases and J by 0 bases, with 8 bases left in between.

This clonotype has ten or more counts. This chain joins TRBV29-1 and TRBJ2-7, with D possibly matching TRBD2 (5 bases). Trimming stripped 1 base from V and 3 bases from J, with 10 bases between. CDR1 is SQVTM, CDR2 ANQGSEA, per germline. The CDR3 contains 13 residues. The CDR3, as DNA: TGCAGCGTTGAAGGAACAGCGGTCTACGAGCAGTACTTC. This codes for CSVEGTAVYEQYF.

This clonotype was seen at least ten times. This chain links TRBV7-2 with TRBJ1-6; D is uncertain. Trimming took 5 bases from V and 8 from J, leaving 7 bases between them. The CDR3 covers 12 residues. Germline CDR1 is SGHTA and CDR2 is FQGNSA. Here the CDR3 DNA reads TGTGCCAGCAGCGCCGGCTATTCACCCCTCCACTTT. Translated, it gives CASSAGYSPLHF.

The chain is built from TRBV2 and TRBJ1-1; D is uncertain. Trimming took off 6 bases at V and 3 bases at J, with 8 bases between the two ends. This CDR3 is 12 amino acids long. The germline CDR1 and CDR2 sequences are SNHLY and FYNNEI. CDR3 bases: TGTGCCAGCAGGAACCAATACACTGAAGCTTTCTTT. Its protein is CASRNQYTEAFF.